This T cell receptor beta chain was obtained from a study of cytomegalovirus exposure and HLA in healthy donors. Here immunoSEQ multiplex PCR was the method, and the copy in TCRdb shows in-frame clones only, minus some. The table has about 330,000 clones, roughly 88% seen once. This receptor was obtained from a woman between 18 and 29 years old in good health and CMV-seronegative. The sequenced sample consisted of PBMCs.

The DNA of the CDR3 is TGTGCCATCCGGGGACAGGGTTACGAGTACGAGCAGTACTTC. Its translation is CAIRGQGYEYEQYF. The chain combines TRBV10-3 with TRBJ2-7; 9 positions agree with TRBD1. The germline V gene has CDR1 ENHRY and CDR2 SYGVKD. This CDR3 is built from 14 residues. V shed 8 bases, J shed 4 bases, and the junction held 9 bases outside the gene matches.